Below are 28 T cell receptor beta chains sequenced from a single sample in a study of vaccination and CD4 T cells after COVID-19. The treatment: approximately nine-day PBMC culture with coronavirus spike peptide pools or control peptides (ViraFEST assay). Their cognate antigens are unknown. With the Oncomine TCR Beta short-read assay, DNA from cultured CD4+ T cells was sequenced. Using its own MiXCR run on the PCR reads, TCRdb lists one record per CDR3 protein. Of over 10,000 distinct CDR3 sequences in the sample, just under 80% are singletons; the top ten hold roughly 30%. The specimen sequenced was CD4+ T cells from blood, cultured in vitro. The receptors originated from a human donor who had recovered from COVID-19.

V is TRBV20-1 and J is TRBJ2-7; tentative D call: TRBD2 (5 bases). Germline loops: CDR1 DFQATT, CDR2 SNEGSKA (reference sequence). The CDR3 covers 14 residues. V lost 6 bases and J lost 3, with 18 bases in between. The CDR3 reads CSAVGWAGNYEQYF. The CDR3 coding sequence is TGCAGTGCCGTAGGGTGGGCGGGCAACTACGAGCAGTACTTC.

The table lists this clonotype with a few counts. The chain is built from TRBV20-1 and TRBJ2-1; the match to TRBD2 covers 16 bases. Germline V gene lookup returns CDR1 DFQATT and CDR2 SNEGSKA (reference sequence). The length of the CDR3 is 15 residues. V shed 6 bases and J 8 bases; nucleotides not matched to a gene: 7. The CDR3 protein is CSAGTSGRAGDEQFF. The CDR3 DNA reads as TGCAGTGCCGGGACTAGCGGGAGGGCCGGGGATGAGCAGTTCTTC.

This chain joins TRBV7-9 and TRBJ1-2; 7 positions agree with TRBD1. The CDR3 runs 13 residues. Germline CDR1 SEHNR, CDR2 FQNEAQ (reference sequence). V shed 5 bases, J shed 9 bases, and the junction held 9 bases outside the gene matches. The CDR3 DNA is TGTGCCAGCAGCACAGGGGACGCCTCTCGCTACACCTTC. It encodes CASSTGDASRYTF.

V gene TRBV19 combines with J gene TRBJ2-3, with 7 bases aligning to TRBD2. CDR3 length: 17 residues. The germline V gene has CDR1 LNHDA and CDR2 SQIVND (reference sequence). The J segment lost 0 bases and the V segment lost 5 bases, leaving 11 bases of the junction unmatched. CDR3 protein: CASSPPPLARSTDTQYF. In DNA form, the CDR3 reads TGTGCCAGTAGTCCTCCACCACTAGCGCGGAGCACAGATACGCAGTATTTT.

The chain carries TRBV6-1 and TRBJ1-5, with 9 bases fitting TRBD1. The trim removed 5 bases at V and 0 bases at J, leaving 11 bases unmatched. The CDR3 extends over 18 amino acids. Germline-derived CDR1 and CDR2 are MNHNS and SASEGT. The CDR3 region is CASSRLGTGPYSNQPQHF. CDR3 DNA: TGTGCCAGCAGTCGTTTGGGGACAGGGCCTTATAGCAATCAGCCCCAGCATTTT.

The genes are TRBV25-1 and TRBJ1-2; 10 nucleotides align to TRBD1. The CDR3 length is 13 residues. CDR1 is MGHDK, CDR2 SYGVNS, per germline. Trimming removed 7 bases from V and 4 bases from J; junction bases left unmatched: 3. CDR3 bases: TGTGCCAGCATGGGACAGGGGCCCTATGGCTACACCTTC. This gives the protein CASMGQGPYGYTF.

The chain is built from TRBV30 and TRBJ1-1; possible D gene TRBD1, 6 bases. The V end lost 8 bases, the J end lost 1 base, and 14 bases lay between the germline ends. The CDR3 length is 13 residues. Germline-derived CDR1 and CDR2 are GTSNPN and SVGIG (reference sequence). The CDR3 DNA sequence: TGTGCCCGGAATGGACAGTCGAACACTGAAGCTTTCTTT. Translating gives CARNGQSNTEAFF.

In nucleotides, the CDR3 is TGTGCCAGCAGTTCGCCCCGACTGGGACATAATTCACCCCTCCACTTT. Residues: CASSSPRLGHNSPLHF. The V gene is TRBV27, the J gene TRBJ1-6; a possible D gene is TRBD1 (5 bases). The CDR3 is made up of 16 amino acids. Germline lookup yields CDR1 MNHEY and CDR2 SMNVEV (reference sequence). The ends were cut back, 4 bases at V and 5 bases at J, with 15 bases in the middle.

This sequence joins TRBV15 and TRBJ1-1, with TRBD1 matching over 9 bases. After removal of 3 bases from V and 3 bases from J, the junction contained 8 bases not matched to a gene. The V gene's germline CDR1 is LNHNV and CDR2 YYDKDF (reference sequence). The CDR3 contains 16 residues. Here the CDR3 reads CATSSKIGTGYTEAFF. The DNA of the CDR3 is TGTGCCACCAGCAGTAAAATAGGGACAGGGTACACTGAAGCTTTCTTT.

The J gene is TRBJ2-2, the V gene TRBV6-1; TRBD1 matches at 8 bases. After removal of 7 bases from V and 7 bases from J, the junction contained 8 bases not matched to a gene. This CDR3 comprises 14 residues. From germline, CDR1 is MNHNS and CDR2 SASEGT. CDR3: CASTSTGVDGELFF. The CDR3 nucleotides are TGTGCCAGCACATCGACAGGGGTTGACGGGGAGCTGTTTTTT.

The V call is TRBV20-1, the J call TRBJ1-5, with D possibly being TRBD1 (6 bases). The germline gives CDR1 DFQATT, CDR2 SNEGSKA (reference sequence). This CDR3 has 15 amino acids. The ends were cut back, 2 bases at V and 2 bases at J, with 13 bases in the middle. As DNA, the CDR3 is TGCAGTGCTAGACAACAGGGCGGTGGCAATCAGCCCCAGCATTTT. It translates to CSARQQGGGNQPQHF.

This rearrangement joins TRBV7-2 to TRBJ2-2, with D possibly being TRBD1 (7 bases). This CDR3 is 15 amino acids long. Germline lookup yields CDR1 SGHTA and CDR2 FQGNSA. The V end was cut by 7 bases, the J end by 7 bases, with 19 bases between. For the CDR3, the DNA is TGTGCCAGCACCCCGAGGGCCAGGGGGGACGGGGAGCTGTTTTTT. Translating gives CASTPRARGDGELFF.

CDR3 residues: CASSRQGAGTRGGEQFF. Written as DNA, the CDR3 is TGTGCCAGCAGTAGACAGGGGGCCGGGACTAGAGGGGGTGAGCAGTTCTTC. The chain employs TRBV27 and TRBJ2-1; 10 nucleotides line up with TRBD1. CDR3 length: 17 amino acids. With 5 bases clipped from V and 9 bases from J, the junction kept 16 bases outside the gene matches. Germline V gene data show CDR1 as MNHEY and CDR2 as SMNVEV (reference sequence).

The chain couples TRBV28 to TRBJ1-2, with 8 bases aligning to TRBD1. The CDR3 is made up of 14 amino acids. Unmatched junction bases numbered 8, after V lost 6 bases and J lost 5 bases. Germline V CDR1 and CDR2: MDHEN, SYDVKM. CDR3: CASSWGNRGYGYTF. DNA of the CDR3: TGTGCCAGCAGCTGGGGGAACAGGGGGTATGGCTACACCTTC.

The V call is TRBV20-1, the J call TRBJ1-5, with D possibly TRBD1 on 6 matching bases. Deletions cut 1 base from V and 6 bases from J, with 16 bases between. Looked up from germline, CDR1 is DFQATT and CDR2 is SNEGSKA (reference sequence). The CDR3 is 15 amino acids. The CDR3 DNA follows: TGCAGTGCTAGAGGCCTTACAGGGTTCAGTCAGCCCCAGCATTTT. Translation: CSARGLTGFSQPQHF.

The chain joins TRBV24-1 to TRBJ2-2; 7 bases match TRBD2. The CDR3 totals 17 residues. The V and J ends lost 3 bases and 4 bases, in that order; junction bases with no gene match: 10. Germline V gives CDR1 KGHDR, CDR2 SFDVKD. The CDR3 DNA reads as TGTGCCACCAGTGATATGGCGGGAGCCACGAGCACCGGGGAGCTGTTTTTT. This translates into CATSDMAGATSTGELFF.

V gene TRBV20-1 combines with J gene TRBJ1-5, with 7 positions matching TRBD1. The CDR3 runs to 14 residues. With 4 bases clipped from V and 4 bases from J, the junction kept 7 bases outside the gene matches. The germline gives CDR1 DFQATT, CDR2 SNEGSKA (reference sequence). The DNA of the CDR3 is TGCAGTGCTAACAGTGACAGGGCGAATCAGCCCCAGCATTTT. The encoded protein is CSANSDRANQPQHF.

The V gene is TRBV6-1, the J gene TRBJ2-7; 7 nucleotides line up with TRBD2. The CDR3 extends over 12 amino acids. CDR1 is MNHNS and CDR2 is SASEGT in the germline V gene. The junction had 7 bases not matched to a gene; V was cut back by 11 bases and J by 3 bases. For the CDR3, the DNA is TGTGCCTCCCGGGGGGAAAGCTACGAGCAGTACTTC. As protein: CASRGESYEQYF.

This clonotype was found a few times. The rearrangement joins TRBV6-2 or TRBV6-3 to TRBJ2-5; weak D call: TRBD2 (6 bases). Germline loops: CDR1 MNHEY, CDR2 SVGEGT. Trimming left V 7 bases short and J 5 bases short, with 23 bases between. The CDR3 runs 16 residues. CDR3 amino acids: CASNGGTQFLGETQYF. The CDR3 bases are TGTGCCAGCAATGGGGGGACGCAGTTTTTGGGGGAGACCCAGTACTTC.

This clonotype appeared once. The chain links TRBV7-2 to TRBJ2-4; no definite D call. There are 13 residues in the CDR3. Deletions cut 5 bases from V and 0 bases from J, with 5 bases between. Germline-derived CDR1 and CDR2 are SGHTA and FQGNSA. The CDR3: CASSGIAKNIQYF. The CDR3 DNA sequence: TGTGCCAGCAGCGGGATAGCCAAAAACATTCAGTACTTC.

The chain uses TRBV6-2 or TRBV6-3 and TRBJ1-1; tentative D call: TRBD1 (6 bases). The germline gives CDR1 MNHEY, CDR2 SVGEGT. V lost 2 bases and J 3 bases, leaving 13 bases between the germline ends. The CDR3 covers 15 residues. CDR3 protein: CASSYGPAGDTEAFF. The CDR3 DNA reads TGTGCCAGCAGTTACGGCCCAGCAGGGGACACTGAAGCTTTCTTT.

The chain has TRBV4-1 and TRBJ1-5, with D possibly being TRBD1 (5 bases). CDR1 is MGHRA and CDR2 is YSYEKL in the germline V gene. This CDR3 contains 16 residues. Trimming took off 1 base at V and 0 bases at J, with 10 bases between the two ends. For the CDR3, the DNA is TGCGCCAGCAGCCAAGCGGGACCGATTAGCAATCAGCCCCAGCATTTT. Amino acid sequence: CASSQAGPISNQPQHF.

V gene TRBV27 combines with J gene TRBJ2-6; tentatively, D is TRBD1 or TRBD2 (5 bases each). Germline V CDR1 and CDR2: MNHEY, SMNVEV (reference sequence). The CDR3 is made up of 15 amino acids. V lost 7 bases and J lost 2, with 12 bases in between. CDR3 in DNA: TGTGCCAGCACTTCCCTGGGGGCTGGGGCCAACGTCCTGACTTTC. Translated: CASTSLGAGANVLTF. Variable domain in full (rest from reference TRBV27 and TRBJ2-6): EAQVTQNPRYLITVTGKKLTVTCSQNMNHEYMSWYRQDPGLGLRQIYYSMNVEVTDKGDVPEGYKVSRKEKRNFPLILESPSPNQTSLYFCASTSLGAGANVLTFGAGSRLTVL.

The rearrangement uses TRBV28 and TRBJ2-7; no clear D gene. Trimming cost V 5 bases and J 9 bases, with 8 bases left between them. CDR1 and CDR2 (germline): MDHEN, SYDVKM. The CDR3 spans 10 residues. CDR3 sequence (DNA): TGTGCCAGCAGTCGGTGGGGGCAGTACTTC. This encodes CASSRWGQYF.

This chain uses TRBV6-4 with TRBJ2-3; D uncertain. Germline V gene lookup returns CDR1 MRHNA and CDR2 SNTAGT. The CDR3 totals 12 residues. V lost 2 bases to trimming and J lost 6 bases, with 6 bases between them. The CDR3 DNA reads as TGTGCCAGCAGTGACGGGTACGATACGCAGTATTTT. It translates to CASSDGYDTQYF.

V and J are TRBV7-2 and TRBJ1-1; possible D gene TRBD1, 6 bases. The CDR3 extends over 16 amino acids. CDR1 and CDR2 from the germline V gene are SGHTA and FQGNSA. With 5 bases removed from V and 4 bases from J, the gap between germline ends came to 20 bases. The CDR3, as DNA: TGTGCCAGCAGCCCGTCGGGGGCCAGGAGGGGCACTGAAGCTTTCTTT. It is translated as CASSPSGARRGTEAFF.

The CDR3 DNA sequence: TGTGCCAGCACCCGGCAGGGGGGTAATGAAAAACTGTTTTTT. It translates to CASTRQGGNEKLFF. This rearrangement joins TRBV7-9 to TRBJ1-4; 7 nucleotides line up with TRBD1. Germline V gene lookup returns CDR1 SEHNR and CDR2 FQNEAQ (reference sequence). After removal of 7 bases from V and 4 bases from J, the junction contained 6 bases not matched to a gene. This CDR3 has 14 residues.

The chain carries TRBV7-2 and TRBJ2-6, with D unclear. Germline lookup yields CDR1 SGHTA and CDR2 FQGNSA. The ends were cut back, 10 bases at V and 4 bases at J, with 11 bases in the middle. This CDR3 has 13 residues. CDR3 sequence reads: CATQWRGANVLTF. The CDR3 DNA reads TGTGCCACCCAATGGCGGGGGGCCAACGTCCTGACTTTC.